Below, 20 T cell receptor beta chains from the same sample are listed, as sequenced in a study of T cell responses to AZD1222 COVID-19 vaccine. Data came from immunoSEQ multiplex PCR; TCRdb stores just in-frame clones and leaves some out. The sample lists 100,000 to 150,000 clones, 92% occurring once. Source: peripheral blood, taken on day 0 of AZD1222 vaccination. These receptors originate from an adult in good health.

This chain links TRBV18 with TRBJ1-2; D is unclear. The CDR3 spans 15 residues. V dropped 3 bases and J dropped 0 bases, with 11 bases sitting between them. The V gene's germline CDR1 is KGHSH and CDR2 LQKENI. The CDR3 DNA is TGTGCCAGCTCACCTCCGTCAGGAACTAACTATGGCTACACCTTC. Translating it yields CASSPPSGTNYGYTF.

V is TRBV4-1 and J is TRBJ2-1; 9 bases agree with TRBD2. This CDR3 has 17 amino acids. The germline gives CDR1 MGHRA, CDR2 YSYEKL. The trim removed 2 bases at V and 8 bases at J, leaving 13 bases unmatched. DNA for the CDR3: TGCGCCAGCAGCCAATTTGGCGGGAGGGCCGATTTCGATGAGCAGTTCTTC. This sequence encodes CASSQFGGRADFDEQFF.

J is TRBJ2-6 and V is TRBV10-3; 8 bases align to TRBD1. CDR1 and CDR2 from the germline V gene are ENHRY and SYGVKD. J gave up 0 bases and V 3 bases, and 10 bases lay outside the gene matches. The CDR3 contains 19 residues. The CDR3 DNA sequence: TGTGCCATCAGTGAACCCCCGGACAGGGCGCTCTCTGGGGCCAACGTCCTGACTTTC. Its protein product is CAISEPPDRALSGANVLTF.

The chain employs TRBV7-9 and TRBJ1-4; D gene unclear. Germline CDR1 is SEHNR and CDR2 is FQNEAQ (reference sequence). There are 14 residues in the CDR3. Trimming removed 4 bases from V and 10 bases from J, with 16 bases in between. CDR3 DNA sequence: TGTGCCAGCAGCTCCACGGAGGGATACGGAAAACTGTTTTTT. The encoded protein is CASSSTEGYGKLFF. The whole variable domain, filled in from reference TRBV7-9 and TRBJ1-4, reads DTGVSQNPRHKITKRGQNVTFRCDPISEHNRLYWYRQTLGQGPEFLTYFQNEAQLEKSRLLSDRFSAERPKGSFSTLEIQRTEQGDSAMYLCASSSTEGYGKLFFGSGTQLSVL.

This chain connects TRBV15 to TRBJ1-2; 8 positions agree with TRBD1. The CDR3 is 16 residues long. Looked up from germline, CDR1 is LNHNV and CDR2 is YYDKDF (reference sequence). V shed 0 bases, J shed 2 bases, and the junction held 5 bases outside the gene matches. The CDR3 bases are TGTGCCACCAGCAGAGATCTAGGACAGGGAAACTATGGCTACACCTTC. Translated, it gives CATSRDLGQGNYGYTF.

The chain joins TRBV7-8 to TRBJ2-7; D is undetermined. The CDR3 covers 14 residues. From germline, CDR1 is SGHVS and CDR2 FQNEAQ. The ends were cut back, 5 bases at V and 7 bases at J, with 18 bases in the middle. The CDR3 loop reads CASSLPRLTPEQYF. DNA of the CDR3: TGTGCCAGCAGCCTACCCCGTCTGACGCCTGAGCAGTACTTC.

The chain joins TRBV21-1 to TRBJ1-3; TRBD1 was called by the table and not checked on the DNA. TRBV21-1 is described as a pseudogene. This CDR3 region has 15 residues. CDR3 nucleotide sequence: TGTGCCAGCATCCTGGAAACAGTCACTGGAAACACCATATATTTT. It codes for CASILETVTGNTIYF.

The rearrangement uses TRBV19 and TRBJ1-4, with a weak D call TRBD1 (6 bases). The germline V gene has CDR1 LNHDA and CDR2 SQIVND (reference sequence). The CDR3 has 13 residues. Trimming took off 9 bases at V and 5 bases at J, with 13 bases between the two ends. The CDR3 is CASGQYLNEKLFF. Here the CDR3 DNA reads TGTGCCAGCGGACAGTACTTAAATGAAAAACTGTTTTTT.

This clone appeared a few times. This chain joins TRBV10-3 and TRBJ1-3; 9 nucleotides align to TRBD1. The CDR3 is 15 amino acids. Trimming at V came to 6 bases and at J to 2 bases, leaving 5 bases not matched to a gene. CDR1 ENHRY and CDR2 SYGVKD come from the germline V gene. The CDR3 loop reads CAISPQGATGNTIYF. The CDR3 DNA is TGTGCCATCAGCCCACAGGGGGCGACTGGAAACACCATATATTTT.

V gene TRBV9 combines with J gene TRBJ1-2; D ambiguous. Germline-derived CDR1 and CDR2 are SGDLS and YYNGEE. V lost 1 base and J 3 bases, leaving 7 bases between the germline ends. This CDR3 has 13 amino acids. For the CDR3, the DNA is TGTGCCAGCAGCGTAAACAGTTACTATGGCTACACCTTC. It is translated as CASSVNSYYGYTF.

This chain connects TRBV7-9 to TRBJ1-3; D unclear. CDR3 length: 15 amino acids. Germline CDR1 and CDR2: SEHNR and FQNEAQ (reference sequence). Trimming pared 1 base from V and 3 bases from J, leaving 10 bases between. The DNA for the CDR3 is TGTGCCAGCAGCTTAGGATACAGACTTGGAAACACCATATATTTT. Translating it yields CASSLGYRLGNTIYF.

On this clone: The same CDR3 is also encoded by other DNA sequences in this sample. The CDR3 loop reads CASSLEGAQPQHF. CDR3 DNA sequence: TGCGCCAGCAGCTTGGAAGGCGCCCAGCCCCAGCATTTT. The chain is built from TRBV5-1 and TRBJ1-5; D not resolved. Between the trimmed V and J ends, which lost 0 bases and 7 bases, there was a span of 8 bases. The CDR3 is made up of 13 amino acids. Germline-derived CDR1 and CDR2 are SGHRS and YFSETQ.

Of note for this clone: This clone may be a read error of a much larger clone one base away. V is TRBV7-3 and J is TRBJ1-1, with 9 nucleotides matching TRBD1. Germline lookup yields CDR1 SGHTA and CDR2 FQGTGA. V was clipped by 2 bases and J by 4 bases; unmatched bases: 2. The CDR3 covers 14 residues. CDR3 in DNA: TGTGCCAGCAGCTTAGACAGGGGGACCACTGAAGCTTTCTTT. Translation: CASSLDRGTTEAFF.

V usage is TRBV2 and J usage is TRBJ2-7; D not certain. CDR1 is SNHLY and CDR2 is FYNNEI in the germline V gene. V was clipped by 4 bases and J by 5 bases, with 9 bases between them. This CDR3 has 12 residues. The CDR3 DNA follows: TGTGCCAGCAGTGCCGATACCCACGAGCAGTACTTC. Its translation is CASSADTHEQYF.

CDR3 DNA: TGTGCCACTTCTACCAGCGGGGACCCCTACAATGAGCAGTTCTTC. Its protein product is CATSTSGDPYNEQFF. The genes are TRBV24-1 and TRBJ2-1; 7 bases map to TRBD2. V was clipped by 10 bases and J by 2 bases; unmatched bases: 10. This CDR3 has 15 residues. Germline V gene lookup returns CDR1 KGHDR and CDR2 SFDVKD.

J is TRBJ1-4 and V is TRBV29-1; TRBD1 aligns across 7 bases. This CDR3 comprises 12 residues. CDR1 is SQVTM, CDR2 ANQGSEA, per germline. J was trimmed by 7 bases and V by 7 bases; bases with no gene match: 6. CDR3 sequence (DNA): TGCAGCGCGAGGGGGCAGGTTGAAAAACTGTTTTTT. Protein product: CSARGQVEKLFF.

V is TRBV19 and J is TRBJ2-2; 12 bases line up with TRBD1. With V trimmed by 3 bases and J by 6 bases, 5 bases remained unmatched. CDR3 length: 16 amino acids. Germline V gene sequence: CDR1 LNHDA, CDR2 SQIVND (reference sequence). CDR3 sequence: CASSIRDRGLSGELFF. DNA for the CDR3: TGTGCCAGTAGTATCCGGGACAGGGGGCTTTCCGGGGAGCTGTTTTTT. The full variable domain, completed using reference TRBV19 and TRBJ2-2, is DGGITQSPKYLFRKEGQNVTLSCEQNLNHDAMYWYRQDPGQGLRLIYYSQIVNDFQKGDIAEGYSVSREKKESFPLTVTSAQKNPTAFYLCASSIRDRGLSGELFFGEGSRLTVL.

The rearrangement joins TRBV6-5 to TRBJ2-7; 7 nucleotides align to TRBD1. The CDR3 is 14 residues long. Per the germline V gene, CDR1 is MNHEY and CDR2 is SVGAGI. The V gene end was trimmed by 7 bases and the J gene end by 2 bases; junction bases not matched to a gene: 8. CDR3 nucleotide sequence: TGTGCCAGCAACGCAGGGGGTACTGCCTACGAGCAGTACTTC. Translating it yields CASNAGGTAYEQYF.

The chain joins TRBV5-5 to TRBJ1-5; the D is unclear. Germline V gives CDR1 SGHKS, CDR2 YYEKEE (reference sequence). The CDR3 has 16 residues. Trimming pared 1 base from V and 6 bases from J, leaving 17 bases between. Here the CDR3 reads CASSLTPSSAAQPQHF. The CDR3 bases are TGTGCCAGCAGCTTGACCCCCAGCTCAGCGGCTCAGCCCCAGCATTTT.

V gene TRBV5-4 combines with J gene TRBJ1-2; D unclear. Trimming stripped 3 bases from V and 4 bases from J, with 10 bases between. This CDR3 spans 13 amino acids. Germline V gene lookup returns CDR1 SGHNT and CDR2 YYREEE (reference sequence). For the CDR3, the DNA is TGTGCCAGCAGCTCGGACGGGAGCTATGGCTACACCTTC. It yields the protein CASSSDGSYGYTF.